Presented here are 11 T cell receptor beta chains from one specimen sequenced in a study of blood T cell repertoires in COVID-19. Clones were sequenced by immunoSEQ multiplex PCR, and TCRdb holds only the in-frame ones, with some missing. The table lists under 300,000 clones, around 85% of them singletons. Specimen: peripheral blood. The origin of the receptors is a young woman with COVID-19, enrolled during active disease.

In this sample, this clone turned up a few times. The chain joins TRBV12-3 or TRBV12-4 to TRBJ2-5; D not certain. V gave up 4 bases and J gave up 5 bases, with 5 bases separating them. The length of the CDR3 is 11 residues. In DNA, the CDR3 is TGTGCCAGCAGTTCCGGGGAGACCCAGTACTTC. Its translation is CASSSGETQYF.

V is TRBV6-6 and J is TRBJ2-2; possibly TRBD1 for D (5 bases). The CDR3 runs 13 residues. Deletions cut 10 bases from V and 3 bases from J, with 12 bases between. The V gene's germline CDR1 is MNHNY and CDR2 SVGAGI (reference sequence). The CDR3 spells CATKSRDTGELFF. The CDR3 bases are TGTGCCACTAAATCCAGGGACACCGGGGAGCTGTTTTTT.

V usage is TRBV4-2 and J usage is TRBJ2-7; 8 nucleotides agree with TRBD2. The CDR3 runs to 16 residues. Germline lookup yields CDR1 LGHNA and CDR2 YNFKEQ. V was pared by 0 bases and J by 4 bases, with 8 bases of the junction left unmatched. The CDR3 loop reads CASSQDKAGGVYEQYF. As DNA, the CDR3 is TGTGCCAGCAGCCAAGATAAGGCGGGGGGCGTTTACGAGCAGTACTTC.

Only one count was recorded for this clone. The CDR3 coding sequence is TGTGCCAGCAGCTTAGTGGGGGCCCCCTCCGAGCAGTACTTC. It is translated as CASSLVGAPSEQYF. The chain is built from TRBV11-2 and TRBJ2-7, with D tentatively TRBD1 (6 bases). This CDR3 is 14 amino acids long. The V end was cut by 1 base, the J end by 6 bases, with 13 bases between. In germline, CDR1 is SGHAT, CDR2 FQNNGV.

CDR3 sequence reads: CASSQDWAGNEQYF. CDR3 nucleotides: TGCGCCAGCAGCCAAGATTGGGCGGGTAACGAGCAGTACTTC. The gene calls are TRBV4-1 and TRBJ2-7; D perhaps matches TRBD2 (5 bases). CDR1 and CDR2 from the germline V gene are MGHRA and YSYEKL. The V end was cut by 0 bases, the J end by 5 bases, with 11 bases between. The length of the CDR3 is 14 residues.

This chain links TRBV5-4 with TRBJ2-7; TRBD2 aligns across 9 bases. Germline V lookup: CDR1 SGHNT, CDR2 YYREEE (reference sequence). The CDR3 has 15 amino acids. V lost 0 bases and J lost 5; bases outside the gene matches: 6. CDR3 bases: TGTGCCAGCAGCTTGGGCGGGGGGGCTTTTGACGAGCAGTACTTC. Protein sequence: CASSLGGGAFDEQYF. The full variable domain, with the rest looked up from reference TRBV5-4 and TRBJ2-7, is ETGVTQSPTHLIKTRGQQVTLRCSSQSGHNTVSWYQQALGQGPQFIFQYYREEENGRGNFPPRFSGLQFPNYSSELNVNALELDDSALYLCASSLGGGAFDEQYFGPGTRLTVT.

This clone has only a few counts. The chain links TRBV11-2 to TRBJ1-1; no clear D gene. The CDR3 has 13 residues. The ends were cut back, 1 base at V and 7 bases at J, with 10 bases in the middle. Germline lookup yields CDR1 SGHAT and CDR2 FQNNGV. Here the CDR3 DNA reads TGTGCCAGCAGCTTAGTAGCGGAACTTGAAGCTTTCTTT. This codes for CASSLVAELEAFF.

The chain uses TRBV11-3 and TRBJ2-5, with 7 bases identical to TRBD2. The germline V gene encodes CDR1 SGHNT and CDR2 YENEEA. J gave up 1 base and V 1 base, and 15 bases lay outside the gene matches. This CDR3 contains 19 residues. CDR3 DNA sequence: TGTGCCAGCAGCTTAGGAAACCCCCTTGGAGCGGGGTTCCAAGAGACCCAGTACTTC. It codes for CASSLGNPLGAGFQETQYF.

V gene TRBV9 combines with J gene TRBJ2-1, with 7 bases lining up with TRBD2. Germline CDR1 and CDR2: SGDLS and YYNGEE. The CDR3 has 17 amino acids. The V and J ends lost 0 bases and 3 bases, in that order; junction bases with no gene match: 9. The CDR3 here is CASSVGGGAIGYNEQFF. In DNA, the CDR3 is TGTGCCAGCAGCGTAGGGGGAGGGGCAATCGGCTACAATGAGCAGTTCTTC.

The V and J genes are TRBV27 and TRBJ2-6, with a tentative D call TRBD2 (6 bases). The CDR3 is 17 amino acids. Germline CDR1 reads MNHEY; CDR2 reads SMNVEV (reference sequence). Trimming stripped 3 bases from V and 4 bases from J, with 16 bases between. CDR3 sequence (DNA): TGTGCCAGCAGTTTTGGGACCGGGGGTACCGGGGCCAACGTCCTGACTTTC. Amino acid sequence: CASSFGTGGTGANVLTF.

The chain has TRBV5-1 and TRBJ1-1, with D unclear. The CDR3 totals 14 residues. Trimming pared 0 bases from V and 4 bases from J, leaving 10 bases between. CDR1 is SGHRS and CDR2 is YFSETQ in the germline V gene. The CDR3 loop reads CASSLEGGGTEAFF. Written as DNA, the CDR3 is TGCGCCAGCAGCTTGGAGGGTGGAGGCACTGAAGCTTTCTTT.